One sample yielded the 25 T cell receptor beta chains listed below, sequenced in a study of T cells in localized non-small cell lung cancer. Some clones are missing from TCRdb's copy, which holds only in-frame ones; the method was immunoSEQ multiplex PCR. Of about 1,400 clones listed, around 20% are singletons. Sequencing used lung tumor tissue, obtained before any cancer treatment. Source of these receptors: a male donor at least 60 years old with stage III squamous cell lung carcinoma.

The CDR3 DNA follows: TGCGCCAGCAGCCAAGATTTCGGCTCCTACAATGAGCAGTTCTTC. It codes for CASSQDFGSYNEQFF. This rearrangement joins TRBV23-1 to TRBJ2-1, with D uncertain. TRBV23-1 is an open reading frame whose function is uncertain. There are 15 residues in the CDR3. The ends were cut back, 6 bases at V and 0 bases at J, with 12 bases in the middle.

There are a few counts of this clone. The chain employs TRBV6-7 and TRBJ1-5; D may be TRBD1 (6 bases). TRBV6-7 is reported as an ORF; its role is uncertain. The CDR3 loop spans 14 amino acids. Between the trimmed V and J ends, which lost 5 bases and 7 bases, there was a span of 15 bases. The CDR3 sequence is CASSEAGAGQPQHF. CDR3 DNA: TGTGCCAGCAGTGAAGCAGGGGCAGGCCAGCCCCAGCATTTT.

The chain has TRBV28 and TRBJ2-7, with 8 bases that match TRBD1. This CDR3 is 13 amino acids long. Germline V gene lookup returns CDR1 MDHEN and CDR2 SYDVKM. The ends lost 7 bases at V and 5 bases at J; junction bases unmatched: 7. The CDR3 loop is CASNYRGTHEQYF. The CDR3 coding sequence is TGTGCCAGCAACTACAGGGGGACTCACGAGCAGTACTTC.

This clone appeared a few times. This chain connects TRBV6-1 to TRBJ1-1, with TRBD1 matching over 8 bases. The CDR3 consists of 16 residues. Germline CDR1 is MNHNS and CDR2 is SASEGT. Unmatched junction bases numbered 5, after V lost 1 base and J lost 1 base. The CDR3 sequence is CASSEDRGWGNTEAFF. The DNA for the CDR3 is TGTGCCAGCAGTGAAGACAGGGGGTGGGGGAACACTGAAGCTTTCTTT.

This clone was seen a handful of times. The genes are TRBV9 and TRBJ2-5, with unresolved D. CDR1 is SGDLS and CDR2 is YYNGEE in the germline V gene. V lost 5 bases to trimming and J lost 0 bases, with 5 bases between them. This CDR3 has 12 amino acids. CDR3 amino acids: CASSENQETQYF. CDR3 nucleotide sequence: TGTGCCAGCAGTGAGAACCAAGAGACCCAGTACTTC.

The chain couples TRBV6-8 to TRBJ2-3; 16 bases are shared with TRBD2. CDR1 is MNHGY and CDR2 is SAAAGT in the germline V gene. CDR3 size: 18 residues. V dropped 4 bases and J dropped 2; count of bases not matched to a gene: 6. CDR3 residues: CASSSSGTSGGVTDTQYF. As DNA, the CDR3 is TGTGCCAGCAGTTCCTCCGGGACTAGCGGGGGGGTCACAGATACGCAGTATTTT.

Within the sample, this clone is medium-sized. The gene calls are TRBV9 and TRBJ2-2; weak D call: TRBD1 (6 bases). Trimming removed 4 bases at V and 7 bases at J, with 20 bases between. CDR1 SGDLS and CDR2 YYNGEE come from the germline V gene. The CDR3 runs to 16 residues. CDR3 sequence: CASSLNTPQGLGELFF. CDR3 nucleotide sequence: TGTGCCAGCAGCCTCAATACCCCTCAGGGGCTCGGGGAGCTGTTTTTT.

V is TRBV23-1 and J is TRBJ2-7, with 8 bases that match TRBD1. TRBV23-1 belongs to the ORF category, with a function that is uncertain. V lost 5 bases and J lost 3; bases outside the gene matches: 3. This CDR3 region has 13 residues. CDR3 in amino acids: CASSYDRGYEQYF. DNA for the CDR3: TGCGCCAGCAGTTACGACAGGGGCTACGAGCAGTACTTC.

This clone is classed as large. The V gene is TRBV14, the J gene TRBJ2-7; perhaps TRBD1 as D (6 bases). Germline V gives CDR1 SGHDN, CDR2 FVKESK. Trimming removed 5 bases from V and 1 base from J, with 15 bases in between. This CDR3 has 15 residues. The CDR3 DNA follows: TGTGCCAGCAGCTCCATCCGGGACAAATCCTACGAGCAGTACTTC. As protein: CASSSIRDKSYEQYF.

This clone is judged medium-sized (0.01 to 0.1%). CDR3 protein: CASSPGLPSDTQYF. DNA of the CDR3: TGTGCCAGCAGCCCGGGACTGCCTTCAGATACGCAGTATTTT. The chain recombines TRBV11-3 with TRBJ2-3, with a tentative D call TRBD2 (6 bases). The CDR3 spans 14 residues. CDR1 and CDR2 (germline): SGHNT, YENEEA. The V end lost 5 bases, the J end lost 4 bases, and 13 bases lay between the germline ends.

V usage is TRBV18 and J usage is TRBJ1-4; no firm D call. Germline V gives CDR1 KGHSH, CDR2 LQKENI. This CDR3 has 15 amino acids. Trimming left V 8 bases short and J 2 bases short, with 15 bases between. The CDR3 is CASPLSRATNEKLFF. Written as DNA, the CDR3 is TGTGCCAGCCCTCTCTCCCGGGCGACTAATGAAAAACTGTTTTTT.

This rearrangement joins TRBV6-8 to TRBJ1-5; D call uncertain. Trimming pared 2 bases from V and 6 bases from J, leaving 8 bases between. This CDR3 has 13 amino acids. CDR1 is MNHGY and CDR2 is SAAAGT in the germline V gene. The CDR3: CASSYTSAQPQHF. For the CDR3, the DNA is TGTGCCAGCAGTTACACCAGCGCTCAGCCCCAGCATTTT.

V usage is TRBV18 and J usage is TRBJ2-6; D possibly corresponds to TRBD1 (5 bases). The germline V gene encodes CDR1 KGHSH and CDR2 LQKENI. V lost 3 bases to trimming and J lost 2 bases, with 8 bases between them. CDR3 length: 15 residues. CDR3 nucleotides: TGTGCCAGCTCACCCCTAGGGGCTGGGGCCAACGTCCTGACTTTC. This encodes CASSPLGAGANVLTF.

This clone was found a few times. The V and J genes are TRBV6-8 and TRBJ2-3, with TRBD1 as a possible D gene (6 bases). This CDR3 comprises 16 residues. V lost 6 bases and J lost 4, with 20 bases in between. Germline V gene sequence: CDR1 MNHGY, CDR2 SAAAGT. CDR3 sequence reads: CASRSEQGRVADTQYF. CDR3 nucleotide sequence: TGTGCCAGCAGGTCTGAACAGGGTAGAGTTGCAGATACGCAGTATTTT.

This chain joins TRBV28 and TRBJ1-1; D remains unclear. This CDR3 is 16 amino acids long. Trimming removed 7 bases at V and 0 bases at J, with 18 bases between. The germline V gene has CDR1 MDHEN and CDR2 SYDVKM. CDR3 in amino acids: CASTWSSKTLNTEAFF. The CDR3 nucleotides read TGTGCCAGCACGTGGTCCAGTAAGACTTTGAACACTGAAGCTTTCTTT.

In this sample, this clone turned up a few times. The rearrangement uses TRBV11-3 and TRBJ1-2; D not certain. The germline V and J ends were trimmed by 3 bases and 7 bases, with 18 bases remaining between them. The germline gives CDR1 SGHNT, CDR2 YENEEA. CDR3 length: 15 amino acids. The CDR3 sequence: CASSLPPPFKTGYTF. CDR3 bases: TGTGCCAGCAGCTTGCCTCCCCCATTTAAGACTGGCTACACCTTC.

CDR3 loop: CATRGLAGSSYNEQFF. As DNA, the CDR3 is TGTGCCACCAGGGGGCTAGCGGGGAGCTCCTACAATGAGCAGTTCTTC. This sequence joins TRBV15 and TRBJ2-1; 9 nucleotides match TRBD2. The CDR3 has 16 residues. J was trimmed by 0 bases and V by 6 bases; bases with no gene match: 6. Germline V gives CDR1 LNHNV, CDR2 YYDKDF (reference sequence).

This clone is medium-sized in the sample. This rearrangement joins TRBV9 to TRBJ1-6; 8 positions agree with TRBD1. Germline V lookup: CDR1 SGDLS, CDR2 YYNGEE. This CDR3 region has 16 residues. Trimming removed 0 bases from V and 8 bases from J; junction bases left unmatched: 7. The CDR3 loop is CASSVDPGGLDSPLHF. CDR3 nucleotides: TGTGCCAGCAGCGTAGACCCAGGGGGCTTGGATTCACCCCTCCACTTT.

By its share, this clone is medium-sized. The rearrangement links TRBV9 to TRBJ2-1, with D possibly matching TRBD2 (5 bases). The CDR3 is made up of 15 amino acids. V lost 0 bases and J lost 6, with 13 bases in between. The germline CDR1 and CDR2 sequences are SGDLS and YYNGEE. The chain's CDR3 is CASSVGGSGINEQFF. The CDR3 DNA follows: TGTGCCAGCAGCGTAGGAGGTTCGGGAATCAATGAGCAGTTCTTC.

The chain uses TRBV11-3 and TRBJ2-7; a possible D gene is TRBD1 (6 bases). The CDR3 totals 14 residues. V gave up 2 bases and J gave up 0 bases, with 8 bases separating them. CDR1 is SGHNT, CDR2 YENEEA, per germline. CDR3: CASSLRDNSYEQYF. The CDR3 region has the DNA TGTGCCAGCAGCTTACGGGACAACTCCTACGAGCAGTACTTC.

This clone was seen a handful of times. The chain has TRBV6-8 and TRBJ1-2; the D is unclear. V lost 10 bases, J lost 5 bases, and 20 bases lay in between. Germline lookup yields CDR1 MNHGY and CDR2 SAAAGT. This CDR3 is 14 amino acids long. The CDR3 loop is CATLPHGVTYGYTF. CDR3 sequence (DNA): TGTGCCACGCTGCCCCACGGCGTTACGTATGGCTACACCTTC.

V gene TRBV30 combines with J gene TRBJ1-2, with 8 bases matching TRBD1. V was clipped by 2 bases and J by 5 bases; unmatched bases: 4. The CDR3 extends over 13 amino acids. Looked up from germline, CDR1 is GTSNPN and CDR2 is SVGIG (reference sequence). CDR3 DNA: TGTGCCTGGAGTTCGACAGGGGTTTATGGCTACACCTTC. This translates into CAWSSTGVYGYTF.

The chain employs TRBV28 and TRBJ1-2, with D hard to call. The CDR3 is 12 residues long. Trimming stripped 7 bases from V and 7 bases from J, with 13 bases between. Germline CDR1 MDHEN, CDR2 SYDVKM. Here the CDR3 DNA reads TGTGCCAGCACCTTACCGGGTTCTGGCTACACCTTC. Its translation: CASTLPGSGYTF.

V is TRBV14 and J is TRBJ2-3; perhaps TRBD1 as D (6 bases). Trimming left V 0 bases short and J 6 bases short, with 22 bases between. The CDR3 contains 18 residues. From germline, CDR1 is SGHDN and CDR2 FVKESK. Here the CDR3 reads CASSQDLTGSPLDDTQYF. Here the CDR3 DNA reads TGTGCCAGCAGCCAAGATTTGACAGGCAGCCCCTTGGACGATACGCAGTATTTT. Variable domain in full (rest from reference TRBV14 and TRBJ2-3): EAGVTQFPSHSVIEKGQTVTLRCDPISGHDNLYWYRRVMGKEIKFLLHFVKESKQDESGMPNNRFLAERTGGTYSTLKVQPAELEDSGVYFCASSQDLTGSPLDDTQYFGPGTRLTVL.

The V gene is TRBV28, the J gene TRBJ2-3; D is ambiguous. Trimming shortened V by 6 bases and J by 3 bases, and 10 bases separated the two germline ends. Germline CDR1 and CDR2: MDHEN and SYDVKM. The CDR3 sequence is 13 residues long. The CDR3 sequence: CASSRTWTDTQYF. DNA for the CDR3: TGTGCCAGCAGCCGAACTTGGACAGATACGCAGTATTTT. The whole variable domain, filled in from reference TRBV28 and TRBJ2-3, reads DVKVTQSSRYLVKRTGEKVFLECVQDMDHENMFWYRQDPGLGLRLIYFSYDVKMKEKGDIPEGYSVSREKKERFSLILESASTNQTSMYLCASSRTWTDTQYFGPGTRLTVL.